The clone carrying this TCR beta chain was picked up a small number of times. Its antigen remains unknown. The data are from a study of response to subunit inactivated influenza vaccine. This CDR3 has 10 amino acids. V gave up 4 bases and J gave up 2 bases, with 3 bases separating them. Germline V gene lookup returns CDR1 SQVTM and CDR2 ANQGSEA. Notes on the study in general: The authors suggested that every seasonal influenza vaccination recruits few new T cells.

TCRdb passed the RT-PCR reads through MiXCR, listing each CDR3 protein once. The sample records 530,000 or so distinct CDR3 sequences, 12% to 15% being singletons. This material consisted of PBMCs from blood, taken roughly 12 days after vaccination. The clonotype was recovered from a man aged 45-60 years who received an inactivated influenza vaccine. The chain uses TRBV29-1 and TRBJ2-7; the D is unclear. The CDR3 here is CSVVAYEQYF. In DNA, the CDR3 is TGCAGCGTTGTTGCCTACGAGCAGTACTTC.